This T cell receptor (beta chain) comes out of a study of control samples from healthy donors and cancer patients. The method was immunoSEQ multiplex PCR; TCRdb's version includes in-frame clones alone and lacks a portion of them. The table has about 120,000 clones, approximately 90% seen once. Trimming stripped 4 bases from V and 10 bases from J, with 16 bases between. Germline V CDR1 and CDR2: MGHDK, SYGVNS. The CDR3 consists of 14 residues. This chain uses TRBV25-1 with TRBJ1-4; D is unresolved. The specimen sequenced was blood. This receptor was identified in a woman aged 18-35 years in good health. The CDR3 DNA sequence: TGTGCCAGCAGTGCCGAAGAGAGCCGGGGAAAACTGTTTTTT. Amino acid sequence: CASSAEESRGKLFF.